This TCR beta chain originates from a study of early T cells in non-severe SARS-CoV-2 infection. This clonotype showed up just a few times. The CDR3 extends over 12 amino acids. V gave up 2 bases and J gave up 14 bases; unmatched junction bases: 4. Using its own MiXCR run on the 5' RACE reads, TCRdb lists one record per CDR3 protein. The data show under 35,000 distinct CDR3 sequences, roughly 5% seen once. The chain carries TRBV12-3 or TRBV12-4 and TRBJ2-1; 9 nucleotides agree with TRBD2. The sample was whole blood. The clonotype originates from an adult who was a healthcare worker with PCR-confirmed SARS-CoV-2 infection or an uninfected control (not recorded which). CDR3 amino acids: CASSLRPSGKFF. CDR3 coding DNA: TGTGCCAGCAGTTTACGCCCTAGCGGGAAGTTCTTC.